Listed here are 25 T cell receptor beta chains from one sample, sequenced in a study of T cells in Graves' hyperthyroidism and ophthalmopathy. RNA transcripts gave rise to amplified TCR beta CDR3 regions. The TCR CDR3 first-round RT-PCR relied on the HTBI primer set. TCRdb reanalysed the multiplex PCR reads using MiXCR and keeps one entry per CDR3 protein. The table records more than 300,000 distinct CDR3 sequences, roughly 14% of them present only once. The sequenced sample was blood. These receptors all stem from a woman under 40 with Graves' hyperthyroidism.

This clonotype was picked up a small number of times. This chain links TRBV20-1 with TRBJ2-1, with D tentatively TRBD2 (6 bases). Looked up from germline, CDR1 is DFQATT and CDR2 is SNEGSKA (reference sequence). Deletions cut 3 bases from V and 6 bases from J, with 15 bases between. This CDR3 comprises 14 residues. The CDR3 protein is CSASDGTRLNEQFF. CDR3 coding DNA: TGCAGTGCTAGTGATGGGACTCGACTCAATGAGCAGTTCTTC.

The chain recombines TRBV5-1 with TRBJ2-5; 9 bases match TRBD1. The CDR3 runs 14 residues. Germline values: CDR1 SGHRS, CDR2 YFSETQ. Trimming removed 6 bases from V and 4 bases from J; junction bases left unmatched: 7. CDR3 coding DNA: TGCGCCAGCACTGCGACAGGGGGTCGAGAGACCCAGTACTTC. Its translation: CASTATGGRETQYF.

The chain couples TRBV12-3 or TRBV12-4 to TRBJ2-2, with D unclear. The CDR3 has 12 amino acids. V lost 7 bases and J lost 3, with 6 bases in between. The CDR3: CASTLDTGELFF. The CDR3 DNA reads as TGTGCCAGCACCTTAGACACCGGGGAGCTGTTTTTT.

There are many counts of this clonotype. This chain connects TRBV10-3 to TRBJ2-5; tentatively, D is TRBD2 (6 bases). Trimming pared 6 bases from V and 7 bases from J, leaving 9 bases between. This CDR3 is built from 11 residues. Germline CDR1 and CDR2: ENHRY and SYGVKD. The CDR3 loop is CAISTSRTQYF. The CDR3 region has the DNA TGTGCCATCAGCACTAGCCGGACCCAGTACTTC.

CDR3 DNA: TGTGCCAGCAGCGAACAGGGGGCGCCGGGAAACACCATATATTTT. Translated, it gives CASSEQGAPGNTIYF. This rearrangement joins TRBV9 to TRBJ1-3; 9 bases map to TRBD1. CDR1 and CDR2 from the germline V gene are SGDLS and YYNGEE. The V and J ends lost 3 bases and 4 bases, in that order; junction bases with no gene match: 5. CDR3 length: 15 residues.

This chain's CDR3 is CASSVDQTWRPDTQYF. Written as DNA, the CDR3 is TGTGCCAGCAGCGTAGATCAGACCTGGCGCCCAGATACGCAGTATTTT. The chain has TRBV9 and TRBJ2-3; D ambiguous. Germline CDR1 reads SGDLS; CDR2 reads YYNGEE. CDR3 size: 16 residues. Trimming removed 0 bases from V and 4 bases from J, with 15 bases in between.

This clonotype was observed many times. The chain carries TRBV30 and TRBJ1-5; 10 positions agree with TRBD1. Germline V lookup: CDR1 GTSNPN, CDR2 SVGIG (reference sequence). After removal of 3 bases from V and 0 bases from J, the junction contained 8 bases not matched to a gene. CDR3 size: 17 residues. The CDR3 spells CAWSGTGAGDSNQPQHF. CDR3 nucleotides: TGTGCCTGGAGCGGGACAGGGGCGGGGGATAGCAATCAGCCCCAGCATTTT.

The rearrangement uses TRBV9 and TRBJ2-5, with 8 bases identical to TRBD2. This CDR3 has 15 residues. Per the germline V gene, CDR1 is SGDLS and CDR2 is YYNGEE. V shed 4 bases, J shed 5 bases, and the junction held 10 bases outside the gene matches. The CDR3 nucleotides read TGTGCCAGCAGCCCCGGGGGGGGCTATTGGGAGACCCAGTACTTC. It encodes CASSPGGGYWETQYF. The entire variable domain, with the rest obtained from reference TRBV9 and TRBJ2-5, is as follows: DSGVTQTPKHLITATGQRVTLRCSPRSGDLSVYWYQQSLDQGLQFLIQYYNGEERAKGNILERFSAQQFPDLHSELNLSSLELGDSALYFCASSPGGGYWETQYFGPGTRLLVL.

CDR3 sequence reads: CASSAPRSQSSFEETQYF. The CDR3, as DNA: TGCGCCAGCAGTGCGCCGCGAAGCCAGTCTAGTTTCGAGGAGACCCAGTACTTC. The rearrangement links TRBV10-1 to TRBJ2-5; D gene ambiguous. This CDR3 contains 18 residues. CDR1 and CDR2 from the germline V gene are WNHNN and SYGVQD (reference sequence). Trimming pared 4 bases from V and 5 bases from J, leaving 26 bases between.

The CDR3 DNA reads as TGTGCCAGCAGTGAAGCGCTCGGGAGGGGACCTAATGAAAAACTGTTTTTT. This sequence encodes CASSEALGRGPNEKLFF. This rearrangement joins TRBV6-1 to TRBJ1-4; maybe TRBD1 (5 bases). V was clipped by 0 bases and J by 3 bases, with 14 bases between them. The germline CDR1 and CDR2 sequences are MNHNS and SASEGT. CDR3 length equals 17 residues.

This chain connects TRBV7-9 to TRBJ2-1; 7 bases fit TRBD2. CDR1 and CDR2 from the germline V gene are SEHNR and FQNEAQ (reference sequence). The CDR3 length is 16 residues. Trimming at V came to 5 bases and at J to 7 bases, leaving 14 bases not matched to a gene. CDR3 loop: CASSPTGEGRLNEQFF. The CDR3 nucleotides read TGTGCCAGCAGCCCGACTGGGGAGGGCCGACTGAATGAGCAGTTCTTC.

This clonotype has just a few counts. This chain connects TRBV5-1 to TRBJ2-6; D call uncertain. V was cut by 2 bases and J by 2 bases, with 5 bases left in between. The V gene's germline CDR1 is SGHRS and CDR2 YFSETQ. This CDR3 has 14 amino acids. CDR3 sequence: CASSFDPGANVLTF. The DNA of the CDR3 is TGCGCCAGCAGCTTTGACCCTGGGGCCAACGTCCTGACTTTC.

The rearrangement joins TRBV6-1 to TRBJ2-7; 7 bases align to TRBD1. V trimming: 6 bases; J trimming: 6 bases; junction bases outside the gene matches: 8. Germline-derived CDR1 and CDR2 are MNHNS and SASEGT. This CDR3 spans 13 amino acids. CDR3 residues: CASRIRQGTEQYF. CDR3 coding DNA: TGTGCCAGCAGAATCCGACAGGGAACCGAGCAGTACTTC.

This clonotype appeared a few times. The chain has TRBV29-1 and TRBJ2-1; D possibly corresponds to TRBD1 (5 bases). V was clipped by 7 bases and J by 8 bases, with 21 bases between them. Germline V gene data show CDR1 as SQVTM and CDR2 as ANQGSEA. The CDR3 totals 14 residues. As DNA, the CDR3 is TGCAGCGCACCTGGGGCGTGTGCCCGCCATGAGCAGTTCTTC. This encodes CSAPGACARHEQFF.

This clonotype has a handful of counts. This rearrangement joins TRBV5-5 to TRBJ2-4, with 7 nucleotides matching TRBD2. Losses at the gene ends were 4 bases for V and 0 bases for J; bases not matched to a gene: 10. The CDR3 has 17 residues. Germline V gene data show CDR1 as SGHKS and CDR2 as YYEKEE (reference sequence). CDR3 in amino acids: CASSPGGGSVAKNIQYF. CDR3 in DNA: TGTGCCAGCAGCCCCGGGGGAGGGAGTGTAGCCAAAAACATTCAGTACTTC.

In its sample, this clonotype was seen many times. J is TRBJ1-2 and V is TRBV3-1, with D uncertain. CDR1 and CDR2 from the germline V gene are LGHDT and YNNKEL (reference sequence). The germline V and J ends were trimmed by 0 bases and 8 bases, with 10 bases remaining between them. The CDR3 sequence is 13 residues long. CDR3 sequence reads: CASSQEWRLGYTF. The CDR3 nucleotides are TGTGCCAGCAGCCAAGAATGGAGGCTGGGCTACACCTTC.

The chain uses TRBV19 and TRBJ2-2, with 8 positions matching TRBD2. Germline V gene data show CDR1 as LNHDA and CDR2 as SQIVND (reference sequence). Trimming cost V 7 bases and J 4 bases; bases outside gene matches: 5. This CDR3 has 14 residues. The CDR3 sequence is CASTASGSTGELFF. The CDR3 bases are TGTGCCAGTACCGCTAGCGGGTCCACCGGGGAGCTGTTTTTT.

This chain joins TRBV28 and TRBJ2-2; D may be TRBD2 (6 bases). V lost 5 bases and J 7 bases, leaving 11 bases between the germline ends. This CDR3 spans 13 amino acids. Germline V gives CDR1 MDHEN, CDR2 SYDVKM. The CDR3 DNA sequence: TGTGCCAGCAGTCAGACTAGTCGCGGGGAGCTGTTTTTT. Residues: CASSQTSRGELFF.

This sequence joins TRBV6-1 and TRBJ2-3; D is possibly TRBD1 or TRBD2 (5 bases each). Germline V gene lookup returns CDR1 MNHNS and CDR2 SASEGT. V dropped 2 bases and J dropped 5 bases, with 14 bases sitting between them. CDR3 size: 15 residues. The CDR3 DNA is TGTGCCAGCAGTGAACAGACGGGTGGGGGAGATACGCAGTATTTT. This encodes CASSEQTGGGDTQYF.

This clonotype appeared many times. This chain links TRBV6-2 or TRBV6-3 with TRBJ2-7, with D perhaps assigned TRBD1 or TRBD2 (6 bases each). Trimming removed 7 bases from V and 3 bases from J, with 10 bases in between. This CDR3 is 12 amino acids long. Germline lookup yields CDR1 MNHEY and CDR2 SVGEGT. CDR3 DNA sequence: TGTGCCAGCACCAGGGGACTCTACGAGCAGTACTTC. Its translation is CASTRGLYEQYF.

This clonotype was seen repeatedly, ten times or more. V gene TRBV11-2 combines with J gene TRBJ1-1; weak D call: TRBD1 (6 bases). In germline, CDR1 is SGHAT, CDR2 FQNNGV. The CDR3 extends over 13 amino acids. Trimming took off 6 bases at V and 3 bases at J, with 11 bases between the two ends. CDR3 amino acids: CASRIQGYTEAFF. CDR3 nucleotide sequence: TGTGCCAGCAGAATACAGGGATACACTGAAGCTTTCTTT.

This clonotype has ten or more counts. This sequence joins TRBV7-2 and TRBJ2-5; D is possibly TRBD2 (6 bases). V lost 0 bases and J lost 5, with 13 bases in between. The CDR3 length is 15 residues. Germline V gene data show CDR1 as SGHTA and CDR2 as FQGNSA. The CDR3 DNA reads TGTGCCAGCAGCTTAGCGCGGGAAGAGGCTGAGACCCAGTACTTC. It translates to CASSLAREEAETQYF. Using reference TRBV7-2 and TRBJ2-5 for the parts outside the CDR3, the full variable domain is GAGVSQSPSNKVTEKGKDVELRCDPISGHTALYWYRQSLGQGLEFLIYFQGNSAPDKSGLPSDRFSAERTGGSVSTLTIQRTQQEDSAVYLCASSLAREEAETQYFGPGTRLLVL.

CDR3 DNA: TGCAGTGCCACCACCCAGGGACAGGGAAACTATGGCTACACCTTC. It yields the protein CSATTQGQGNYGYTF. V usage is TRBV20-1 and J usage is TRBJ1-2; TRBD1 matches 9 bases. V was clipped by 6 bases and J by 2 bases; unmatched bases: 10. This CDR3 has 15 amino acids. The V gene's germline CDR1 is DFQATT and CDR2 SNEGSKA (reference sequence).

CDR3 region: CSAVPGHSNQPQHF. CDR3 sequence (DNA): TGCAGTGCTGTTCCGGGGCATAGCAATCAGCCCCAGCATTTT. The chain couples TRBV20-1 to TRBJ1-5; maybe TRBD1 (5 bases). Trimming removed 5 bases from V and 0 bases from J, with 11 bases in between. The CDR3 spans 14 residues. CDR1 and CDR2 from the germline V gene are DFQATT and SNEGSKA (reference sequence).

This clonotype was seen more than once but under ten times. The chain combines TRBV6-5 with TRBJ1-2; D is undetermined. The CDR3 is 16 residues long. The germline V and J ends were trimmed by 0 bases and 4 bases, with 15 bases remaining between them. Germline V gives CDR1 MNHEY, CDR2 SVGAGI. The CDR3 sequence is CASSYSTDSPRYGYTF. CDR3 DNA: TGTGCCAGCAGTTACTCCACGGACTCACCGCGCTATGGCTACACCTTC.